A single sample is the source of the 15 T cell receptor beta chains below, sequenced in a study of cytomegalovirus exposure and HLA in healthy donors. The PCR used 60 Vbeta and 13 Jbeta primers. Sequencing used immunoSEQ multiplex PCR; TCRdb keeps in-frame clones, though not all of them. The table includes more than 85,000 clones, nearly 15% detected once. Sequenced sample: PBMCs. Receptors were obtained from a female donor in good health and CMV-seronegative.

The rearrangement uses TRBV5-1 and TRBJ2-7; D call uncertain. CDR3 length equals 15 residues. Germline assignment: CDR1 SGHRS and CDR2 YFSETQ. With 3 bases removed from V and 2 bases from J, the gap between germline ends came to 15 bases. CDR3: CASSSIDSITYEQYF. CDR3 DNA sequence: TGCGCCAGCAGCTCAATAGACTCGATCACCTACGAGCAGTACTTC.

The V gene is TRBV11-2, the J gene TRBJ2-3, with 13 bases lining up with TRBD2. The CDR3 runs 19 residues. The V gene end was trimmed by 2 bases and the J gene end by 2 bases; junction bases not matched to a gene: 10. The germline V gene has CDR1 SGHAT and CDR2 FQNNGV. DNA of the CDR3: TGTGCCAGCAGCTTATACCCCAGGACTAGCGGGGGACACACAGATACGCAGTATTTT. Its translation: CASSLYPRTSGGHTDTQYF.

The CDR3 nucleotides read TGTGCCAGCAGCCAAACAGGGGGGGCCAGTCGGGAGACCCAGTACTTC. Its protein is CASSQTGGASRETQYF. V gene TRBV14 combines with J gene TRBJ2-5; possible D gene TRBD1, 8 bases. Per germline, CDR1 SGHDN and CDR2 FVKESK. V dropped 2 bases and J dropped 5 bases, with 18 bases sitting between them. The CDR3 is 16 amino acids.

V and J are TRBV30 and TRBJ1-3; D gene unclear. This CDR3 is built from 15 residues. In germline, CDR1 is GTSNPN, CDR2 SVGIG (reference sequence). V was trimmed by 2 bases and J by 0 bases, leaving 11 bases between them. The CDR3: CAWSLFVRSGNTIYF. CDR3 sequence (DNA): TGTGCCTGGAGTCTCTTTGTCCGCTCTGGAAACACCATATATTTT. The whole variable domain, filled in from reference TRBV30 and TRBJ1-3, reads SQTIHQWPATLVQPVGSPLSLECTVEGTSNPNLYWYRQAAGRGLQLLFYSVGIGQISSEVPQNLSASRPQDRQFILSSKKLLLSDSGFYLCAWSLFVRSGNTIYFGEGSWLTVV.

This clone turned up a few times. DNA of the CDR3: TGTGCCACCAGCAGAGACAGGTTCCAAGAGACCCAGTACTTC. This sequence encodes CATSRDRFQETQYF. The chain carries TRBV15 and TRBJ2-5, with D unresolved. In germline, CDR1 is LNHNV, CDR2 YYDKDF (reference sequence). CDR3 length: 14 amino acids. V lost 0 bases to trimming and J lost 1 base, with 6 bases between them. The full variable domain, with the rest looked up from reference TRBV15 and TRBJ2-5, is DAMVIQNPRYQVTQFGKPVTLSCSQTLNHNVMYWYQQKSSQAPKLLFHYYDKDFNNEADTPDNFQSRRPNTSFCFLDIRSPGLGDTAMYLCATSRDRFQETQYFGPGTRLLVL.

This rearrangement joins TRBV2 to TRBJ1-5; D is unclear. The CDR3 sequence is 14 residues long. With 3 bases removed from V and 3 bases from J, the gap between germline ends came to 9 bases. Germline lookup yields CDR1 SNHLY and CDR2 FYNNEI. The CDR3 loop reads CASSDEGNNQPQHF. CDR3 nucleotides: TGTGCCAGCAGTGATGAGGGAAACAATCAGCCCCAGCATTTT.

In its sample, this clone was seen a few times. This chain's CDR3 is CASSYKGQGGYTF. The CDR3 coding sequence is TGTGCCAGCAGTTATAAAGGTCAGGGAGGCTACACCTTC. The chain joins TRBV6-5 to TRBJ1-2; tentatively, D is TRBD1 (5 bases). Per the germline V gene, CDR1 is MNHEY and CDR2 is SVGAGI. Trimming shortened V by 3 bases and J by 8 bases, and 13 bases separated the two germline ends. The CDR3 runs to 13 residues.

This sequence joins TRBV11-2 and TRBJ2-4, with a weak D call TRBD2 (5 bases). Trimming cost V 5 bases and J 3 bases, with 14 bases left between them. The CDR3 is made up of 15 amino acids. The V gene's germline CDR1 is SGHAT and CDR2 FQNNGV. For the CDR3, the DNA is TGTGCCAGCAGCACCCCAGCGGAGCGCAAAAACATTCAGTACTTC. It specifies CASSTPAERKNIQYF.

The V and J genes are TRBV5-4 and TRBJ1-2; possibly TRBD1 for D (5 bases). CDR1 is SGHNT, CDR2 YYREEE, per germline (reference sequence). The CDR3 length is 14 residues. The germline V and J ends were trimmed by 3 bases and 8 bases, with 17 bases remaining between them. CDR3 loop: CASSSRIRRVGYTF. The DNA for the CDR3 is TGTGCCAGCAGCTCGCGCATACGCAGGGTAGGCTACACCTTC.

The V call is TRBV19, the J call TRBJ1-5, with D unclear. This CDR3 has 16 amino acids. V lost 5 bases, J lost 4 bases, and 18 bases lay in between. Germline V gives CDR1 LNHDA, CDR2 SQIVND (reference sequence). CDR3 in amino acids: CASSPSGGIGNQPQHF. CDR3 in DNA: TGTGCCAGTAGTCCGTCAGGCGGGATAGGTAATCAGCCCCAGCATTTT.

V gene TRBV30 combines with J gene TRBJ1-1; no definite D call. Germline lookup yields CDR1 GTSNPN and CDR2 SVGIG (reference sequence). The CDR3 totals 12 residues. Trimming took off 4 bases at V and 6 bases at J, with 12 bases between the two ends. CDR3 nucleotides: TGTGCCTGGATTGTCGGGTCCCCTGAAGCTTTCTTT. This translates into CAWIVGSPEAFF.

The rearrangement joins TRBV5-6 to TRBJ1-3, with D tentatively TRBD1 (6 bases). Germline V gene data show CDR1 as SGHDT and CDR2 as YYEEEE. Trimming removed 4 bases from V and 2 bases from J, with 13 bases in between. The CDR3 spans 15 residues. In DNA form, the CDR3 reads TGTGCCAGCAGCCCGGCGGCAGGGGCTGGAAACACCATATATTTT. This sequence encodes CASSPAAGAGNTIYF.

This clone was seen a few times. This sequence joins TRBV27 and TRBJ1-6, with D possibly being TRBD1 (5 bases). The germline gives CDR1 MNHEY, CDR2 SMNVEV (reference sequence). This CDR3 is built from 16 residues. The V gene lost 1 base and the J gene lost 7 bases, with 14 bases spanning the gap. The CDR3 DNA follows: TGTGCCAGCAGTTTATTGGCAGGGATGGGCAATTCACCCCTCCACTTT. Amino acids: CASSLLAGMGNSPLHF.

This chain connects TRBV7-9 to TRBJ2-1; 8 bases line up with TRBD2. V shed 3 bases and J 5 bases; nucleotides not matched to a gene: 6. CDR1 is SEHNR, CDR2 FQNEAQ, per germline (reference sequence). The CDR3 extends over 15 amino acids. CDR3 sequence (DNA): TGTGCCAGCAGCTTCATAGCGGGATCGGACAATGAGCAGTTCTTC. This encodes CASSFIAGSDNEQFF. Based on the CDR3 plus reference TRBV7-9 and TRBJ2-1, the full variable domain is DTGVSQNPRHKITKRGQNVTFRCDPISEHNRLYWYRQTLGQGPEFLTYFQNEAQLEKSRLLSDRFSAERPKGSFSTLEIQRTEQGDSAMYLCASSFIAGSDNEQFFGPGTRLTVL.

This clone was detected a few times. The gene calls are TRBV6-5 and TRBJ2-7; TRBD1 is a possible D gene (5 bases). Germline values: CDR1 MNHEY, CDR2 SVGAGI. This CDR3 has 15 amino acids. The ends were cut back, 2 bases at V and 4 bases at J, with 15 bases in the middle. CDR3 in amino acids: CASSYDRGIGYEQYF. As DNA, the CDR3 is TGTGCCAGCAGTTACGATAGGGGTATCGGGTACGAGCAGTACTTC.